The clone carrying this T cell receptor beta chain was observed a few times. This CDR3 region has 10 residues. Trimming took off 3 bases at V and 11 bases at J, with 7 bases between the two ends. TCRdb used MiXCR to reprocess the 5' RACE reads, holding one entry per CDR3 protein. There are approximately 350,000 distinct CDR3 sequences in the sample; over 12% occur only once, and around 1% lies in the top ten. This entry belongs to a study of CD8 T cells in ankylosing spondylitis. The genes are TRBV12-3 or TRBV12-4 and TRBJ1-1; D not resolved. The sample consisted of blood, either unsorted or a sorted T cell fraction (not recorded which). The sequence was obtained from a male donor with ankylosing spondylitis or in good health (not recorded which). The CDR3 spells CASSFQQAFF. For the CDR3, the DNA is TGTGCCAGCAGTTTTCAGCAGGCTTTCTTT.